This TCR beta chain was identified in a study of radiotherapy plus CTLA-4 blockade in lung cancer. As for the study in general: Objective responses were seen in 18% of patients, disease control in less than 40%.

Study observations and caveats: Increased serum interferon-beta after radiation also reportedly predicted response strongly.

Germline V gene lookup returns CDR1 SEHNR and CDR2 FQNEAQ (reference sequence). V lost 2 bases and J lost 8; bases outside the gene matches: 11. The CDR3 sequence is 16 residues long. The method was immunoSEQ multiplex PCR; TCRdb's version includes in-frame clones alone and lacks a portion of them. The sample holds about 53,000 clones; about 88% are singletons and the top ten take around a quarter. This clone was seen just once. Its antigen is unidentified. The chain uses TRBV7-9 and TRBJ1-2, with 10 nucleotides matching TRBD1. The source of this sequence is a human donor with non-small cell lung cancer whose response to radiotherapy plus ipilimumab could not be evaluated. The sequencing used peripheral blood, collected from a patient treated with radiotherapy plus ipilimumab. The CDR3 DNA reads TGTGCCAGCAGCTTACCTAATATCGGGACAGGGGTCGGCTACACCTTC. It codes for CASSLPNIGTGVGYTF.